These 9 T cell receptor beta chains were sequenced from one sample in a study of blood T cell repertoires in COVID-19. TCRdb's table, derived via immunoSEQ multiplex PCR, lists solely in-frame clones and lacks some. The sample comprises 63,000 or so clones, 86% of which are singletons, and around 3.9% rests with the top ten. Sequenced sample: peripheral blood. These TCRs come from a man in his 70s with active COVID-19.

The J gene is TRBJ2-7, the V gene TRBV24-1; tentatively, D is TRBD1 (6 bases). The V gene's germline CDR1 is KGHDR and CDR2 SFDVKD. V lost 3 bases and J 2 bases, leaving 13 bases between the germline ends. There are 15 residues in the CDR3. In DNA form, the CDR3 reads TGTGCCACCAGTGATGGGGGCAGTCCCCCCTACGAGCAGTACTTC. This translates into CATSDGGSPPYEQYF.

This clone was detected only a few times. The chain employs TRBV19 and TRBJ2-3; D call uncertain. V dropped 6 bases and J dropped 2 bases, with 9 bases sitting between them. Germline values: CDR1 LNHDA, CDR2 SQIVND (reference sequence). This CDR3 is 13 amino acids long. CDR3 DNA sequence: TGTGCCAGTAGGGCTTCCCCCACAGATACGCAGTATTTT. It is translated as CASRASPTDTQYF.

CDR3 in DNA: TGTGCCAGCAGCCCCCACCCAGCGGGAGTCGACAATGAGCAGTTCTTC. Translated: CASSPHPAGVDNEQFF. This chain joins TRBV9 and TRBJ2-1, with 8 bases aligning to TRBD2. Germline CDR1 and CDR2: SGDLS and YYNGEE. The V gene end was trimmed by 4 bases and the J gene end by 5 bases; junction bases not matched to a gene: 11. This CDR3 contains 16 residues. Full variable domain (remainder filled in from reference TRBV9 and TRBJ2-1): DSGVTQTPKHLITATGQRVTLRCSPRSGDLSVYWYQQSLDQGLQFLIQYYNGEERAKGNILERFSAQQFPDLHSELNLSSLELGDSALYFCASSPHPAGVDNEQFFGPGTRLTVL.

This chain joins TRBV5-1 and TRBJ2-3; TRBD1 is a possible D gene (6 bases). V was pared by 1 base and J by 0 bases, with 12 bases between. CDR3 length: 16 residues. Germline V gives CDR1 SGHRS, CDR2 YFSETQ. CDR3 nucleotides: TGCGCCAGCAGCTTGTTGGGGGCTTCTAGCACAGATACGCAGTATTTT. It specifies CASSLLGASSTDTQYF.

The CDR3 DNA is TGTGCCAGTAGTATTGGCGGGGCGGGTAACATTCAGTACTTC. Encoded protein: CASSIGGAGNIQYF. The chain employs TRBV19 and TRBJ2-4; D might be TRBD2 (6 bases). Trimming removed 3 bases at V and 7 bases at J, with 13 bases between. This CDR3 spans 14 amino acids. Per germline, CDR1 LNHDA and CDR2 SQIVND (reference sequence). Complete variable domain (other parts from reference TRBV19 and TRBJ2-4): DGGITQSPKYLFRKEGQNVTLSCEQNLNHDAMYWYRQDPGQGLRLIYYSQIVNDFQKGDIAEGYSVSREKKESFPLTVTSAQKNPTAFYLCASSIGGAGNIQYFGAGTRLSVL.

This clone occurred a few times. CDR3 DNA: TGTGCCACCAGCAGAGATCTGGGGACACAGAAGTATAGCAATCAGCCCCAGCATTTT. It specifies CATSRDLGTQKYSNQPQHF. The chain links TRBV15 to TRBJ1-5; D is possibly TRBD1 (6 bases). The CDR3 is 19 residues long. Trimming took 0 bases from V and 0 from J, leaving 18 bases between them. The germline CDR1 and CDR2 sequences are LNHNV and YYDKDF (reference sequence).

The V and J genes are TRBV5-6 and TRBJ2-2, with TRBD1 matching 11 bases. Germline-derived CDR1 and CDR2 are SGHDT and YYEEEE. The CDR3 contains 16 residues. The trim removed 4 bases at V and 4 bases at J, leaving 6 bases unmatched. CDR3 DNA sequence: TGTGCCAGCAGCCAGCCGGGACAGGGGGTCACCGGGGAGCTGTTTTTT. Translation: CASSQPGQGVTGELFF.

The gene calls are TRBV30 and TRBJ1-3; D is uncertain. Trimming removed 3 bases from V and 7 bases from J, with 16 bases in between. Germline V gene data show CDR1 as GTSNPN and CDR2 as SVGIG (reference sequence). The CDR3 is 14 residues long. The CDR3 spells CAWSPLGVGNTIYF. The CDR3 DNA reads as TGTGCCTGGAGCCCTCTCGGGGTTGGGAACACCATATATTTT.

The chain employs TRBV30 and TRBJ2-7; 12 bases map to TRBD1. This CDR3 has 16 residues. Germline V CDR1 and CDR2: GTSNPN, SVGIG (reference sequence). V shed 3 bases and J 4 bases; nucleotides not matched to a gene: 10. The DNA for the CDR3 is TGTGCCTGGAGGGGGGACAGGGGGCCCTCTGTGTACGAGCAGTACTTC. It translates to CAWRGDRGPSVYEQYF.